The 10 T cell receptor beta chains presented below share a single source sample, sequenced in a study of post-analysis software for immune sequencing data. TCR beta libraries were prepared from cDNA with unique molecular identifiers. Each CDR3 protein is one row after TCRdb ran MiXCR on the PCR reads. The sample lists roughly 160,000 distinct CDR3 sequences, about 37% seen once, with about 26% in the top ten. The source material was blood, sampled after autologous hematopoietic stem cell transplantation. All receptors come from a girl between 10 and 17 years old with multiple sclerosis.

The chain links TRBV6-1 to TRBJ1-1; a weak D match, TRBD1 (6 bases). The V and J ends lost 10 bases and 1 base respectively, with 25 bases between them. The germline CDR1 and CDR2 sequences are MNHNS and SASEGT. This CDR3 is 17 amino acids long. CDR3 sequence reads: CATLSNSGGLQNTEAFF. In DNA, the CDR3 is TGTGCCACCTTGTCAAATAGTGGGGGGCTCCAGAACACTGAAGCTTTCTTT.

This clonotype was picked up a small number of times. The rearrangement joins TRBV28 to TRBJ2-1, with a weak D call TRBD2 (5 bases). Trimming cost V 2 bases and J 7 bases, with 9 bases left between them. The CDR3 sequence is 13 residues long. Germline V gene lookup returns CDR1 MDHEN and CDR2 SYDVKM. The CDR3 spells CASSLTLVNEQFF. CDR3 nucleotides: TGTGCCAGCAGTTTAACACTAGTAAATGAGCAGTTCTTC.

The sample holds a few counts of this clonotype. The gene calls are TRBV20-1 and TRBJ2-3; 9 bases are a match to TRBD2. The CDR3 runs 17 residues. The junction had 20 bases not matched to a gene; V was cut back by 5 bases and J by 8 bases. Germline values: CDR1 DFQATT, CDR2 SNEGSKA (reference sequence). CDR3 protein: CSALGSVWAGGFSTQYF. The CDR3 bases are TGCAGTGCTCTAGGGAGTGTGTGGGCGGGAGGGTTTAGTACGCAGTATTTT.

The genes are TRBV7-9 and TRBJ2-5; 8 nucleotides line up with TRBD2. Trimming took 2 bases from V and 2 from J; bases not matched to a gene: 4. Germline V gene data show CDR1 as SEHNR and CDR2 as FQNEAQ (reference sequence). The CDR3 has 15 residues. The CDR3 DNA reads TGTGCCAGCAGCTTAAGCGGGAGAGGGCAAGAGACCCAGTACTTC. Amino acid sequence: CASSLSGRGQETQYF.

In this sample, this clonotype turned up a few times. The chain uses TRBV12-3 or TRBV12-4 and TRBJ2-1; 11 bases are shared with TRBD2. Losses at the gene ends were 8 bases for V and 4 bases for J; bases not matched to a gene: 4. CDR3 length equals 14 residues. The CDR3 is CASGRTSGYNEQFF. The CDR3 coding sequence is TGTGCCAGCGGTAGGACTAGCGGGTACAATGAGCAGTTCTTC.

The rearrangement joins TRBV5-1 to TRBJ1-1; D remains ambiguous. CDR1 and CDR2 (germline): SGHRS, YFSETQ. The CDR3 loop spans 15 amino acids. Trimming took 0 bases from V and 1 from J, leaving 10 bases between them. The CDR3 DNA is TGCGCCAGCAGCTTGGATGGCAGAACGAACACTGAAGCTTTCTTT. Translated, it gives CASSLDGRTNTEAFF.

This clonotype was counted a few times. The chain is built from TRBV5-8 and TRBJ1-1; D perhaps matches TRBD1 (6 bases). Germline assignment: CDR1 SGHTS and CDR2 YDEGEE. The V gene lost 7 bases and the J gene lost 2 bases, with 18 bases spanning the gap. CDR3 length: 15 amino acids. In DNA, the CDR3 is TGTGCCAGCCCCCCCGGACAGACCAAAAACACTGAAGCTTTCTTT. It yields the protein CASPPGQTKNTEAFF.

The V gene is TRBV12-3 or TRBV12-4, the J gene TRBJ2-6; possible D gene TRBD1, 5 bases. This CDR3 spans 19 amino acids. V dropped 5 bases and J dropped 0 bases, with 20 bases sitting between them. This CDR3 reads CASSKPWTPNPSGANVLTF. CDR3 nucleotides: TGTGCCAGCAGTAAACCGTGGACACCGAATCCCTCTGGGGCCAACGTCCTGACTTTC.

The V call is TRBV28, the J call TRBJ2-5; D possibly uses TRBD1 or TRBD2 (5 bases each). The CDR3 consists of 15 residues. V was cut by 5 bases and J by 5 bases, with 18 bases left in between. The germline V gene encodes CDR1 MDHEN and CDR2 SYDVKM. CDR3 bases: TGTGCCAGCAGTCCCCTCGTAGGGGACCTGGAGACCCAGTACTTC. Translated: CASSPLVGDLETQYF.

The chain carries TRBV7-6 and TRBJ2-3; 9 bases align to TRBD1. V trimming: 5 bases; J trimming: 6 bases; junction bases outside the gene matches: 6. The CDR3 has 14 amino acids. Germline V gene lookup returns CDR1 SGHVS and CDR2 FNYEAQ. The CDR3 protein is CASSLGTGMDTQYF. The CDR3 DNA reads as TGTGCCAGCAGCCTCGGGACAGGGATGGATACGCAGTATTTT.